The 2 T cell receptor beta chains presented below share a single source sample, sequenced in a study of cytomegalovirus exposure and HLA in healthy donors. The PCR made use of 60 Vbeta and 13 Jbeta primers. This table comes from immunoSEQ multiplex PCR, and its TCRdb copy is limited to in-frame clones, with some not included. This sample has about 110,000 clones, with around three quarters found just once. Source material: PBMCs. These receptor sequences come from a boy between 10 and 17 years old in good health and CMV-seronegative.

In DNA, the CDR3 is TGTGCCAGCAGCGCCGCGGGGGGGCCTGAAGCTTTCTTT. Amino acid sequence: CASSAAGGPEAFF. The chain is built from TRBV7-9 and TRBJ1-1; D might be TRBD1 (6 bases). The V end lost 5 bases, the J end lost 6 bases, and 13 bases lay between the germline ends. Germline loops: CDR1 SEHNR, CDR2 FQNEAQ (reference sequence). The CDR3 totals 13 residues.

This clone has more than one count but fewer than ten. The same CDR3 is also encoded by other DNA sequences in this sample. The chain employs TRBV6-5 and TRBJ1-1; no reliable D call. Germline assignment: CDR1 MNHEY and CDR2 SVGAGI. CDR3 length: 12 residues. The germline V and J ends were trimmed by 6 bases and 5 bases, with 10 bases remaining between them. Here the CDR3 DNA reads TGTGCCAGCAGCAGACTTGGTACTGAAGCTTTCTTT. This translates into CASSRLGTEAFF.